Listed here are 6 T cell receptor beta chains from one sample, sequenced in a study of Ad26.COV2.S vaccination and SARS-CoV-2 variants. Some clones are missing from TCRdb's copy, which holds only in-frame ones; the method was immunoSEQ multiplex PCR. The sample shows about 440,000 clones, around 88% of them seen only once. Treatment of the sample: around 19 received Ad26.COV2.S at low or high dose, single or two shots; roughly 5 received placebo; per-sample allocation not given. Sample collection was performed on day 63 after the first vaccine or placebo injection. Material: peripheral blood, obtained in a trial of Ad26.COV2.S vaccine versus placebo. The receptors derive from a person aged 18 to 65 who received the Ad26.COV2.S COVID-19 vaccine or a placebo.

The sample holds a few counts of this clone. The rearrangement uses TRBV15 and TRBJ2-7; D may be TRBD2 (6 bases). The V gene lost 4 bases and the J gene lost 8 bases, with 21 bases spanning the gap. This CDR3 contains 15 residues. Germline lookup yields CDR1 LNHNV and CDR2 YYDKDF (reference sequence). Here the CDR3 DNA reads TGTGCCACCAGCAAAGAAATTCCGGGACTCTCGAAGCAGTACTTC. Encoded protein: CATSKEIPGLSKQYF.

A word on this clone: The sample contains more than one DNA sequence encoding this CDR3. The V call is TRBV19, the J call TRBJ2-3; unclear D gene. The V end lost 3 bases, the J end lost 1 base, and 5 bases lay between the germline ends. CDR1 LNHDA and CDR2 SQIVND come from the germline V gene (reference sequence). This CDR3 contains 13 residues. The CDR3 reads CASSISGTDTQYF. The CDR3, as DNA: TGTGCCAGTAGTATTTCTGGCACAGATACGCAGTATTTT.

CDR3 nucleotides: TGTGCCAGCAGCGTGGGGCCAAAAGAGACCCAGTACTTC. The encoded protein is CASSVGPKETQYF. J is TRBJ2-5 and V is TRBV9; TRBD1 might be the D (5 bases). The CDR3 has 13 amino acids. CDR1 is SGDLS and CDR2 is YYNGEE in the germline V gene. V lost 2 bases and J 3 bases, leaving 8 bases between the germline ends.

The rearrangement uses TRBV5-4 and TRBJ1-1, with a weak D call TRBD1 (5 bases). V was trimmed by 3 bases and J by 1 base, leaving 13 bases between them. Germline V lookup: CDR1 SGHNT, CDR2 YYREEE (reference sequence). The CDR3 totals 15 residues. CDR3 in DNA: TGTGCCAGCAGCTCACCAGGGCCAGAGAACACTGAAGCTTTCTTT. It specifies CASSSPGPENTEAFF.

The rearrangement uses TRBV19 and TRBJ1-1; no definite D call. The CDR3 spans 13 residues. Germline assignment: CDR1 LNHDA and CDR2 SQIVND (reference sequence). Trimming stripped 3 bases from V and 4 bases from J, with 9 bases between. The CDR3 DNA sequence: TGTGCCAGTAGTATGGCAGTGGCCACTGAAGCTTTCTTT. This translates into CASSMAVATEAFF.

The chain is built from TRBV3-1 (or the pseudogene TRBV3-2) and TRBJ2-7; 7 nucleotides line up with TRBD1. CDR1 and CDR2 (germline): LGHDT, YNNKEL (reference sequence). The CDR3 consists of 16 residues. The V gene end was trimmed by 1 base and the J gene end by 0 bases; junction bases not matched to a gene: 6. The CDR3 DNA reads as TGTGCCAGCAGCCAAGTGGGACAGATGTCCTCCTACGAGCAGTACTTC. Its translation: CASSQVGQMSSYEQYF.